These 20 T cell receptor beta chains share one sample of origin, sequenced in a study of PD-L1 blockade in urothelial cancer. The table came from immunoSEQ multiplex PCR; TCRdb's copy has only in-frame clones and leaves some out. Of about 82,000 clones in the sample, 90% to 95% were seen once. This sample comprised PBMCs, obtained around atezolizumab (anti-PD-L1) treatment. These receptors were collected from a man aged 55 to 70 with urothelial cancer.

The V call is TRBV10-1, the J call TRBJ2-5; D may be TRBD1 (5 bases). The CDR3 spans 14 residues. Trimming stripped 4 bases from V and 4 bases from J, with 13 bases between. CDR1 WNHNN and CDR2 SYGVQD come from the germline V gene (reference sequence). CDR3 residues: CASSAQTGRETQYF. CDR3 bases: TGCGCCAGCAGTGCCCAAACAGGAAGAGAGACCCAGTACTTC.

The gene calls are TRBV5-8 and TRBJ2-3, with 9 bases aligning to TRBD1. From germline, CDR1 is SGHTS and CDR2 YDEGEE. The CDR3 runs 16 residues. J gave up 4 bases and V 4 bases, and 10 bases lay outside the gene matches. The CDR3 DNA sequence: TGTGCCAGCAGCATCACAGGGGGCCCGACCCCAGATACGCAGTATTTT. It yields the protein CASSITGGPTPDTQYF.

This clone was detected a few times. CDR3 amino acids: CASSQDGAGGVMVPQHF. The CDR3 DNA follows: TGTGCCAGCAGCCAAGATGGGGCAGGGGGCGTTATGGTGCCCCAGCATTTT. V gene TRBV4-2 combines with J gene TRBJ1-5; TRBD1 matches at 8 bases. V dropped 0 bases and J dropped 9; count of bases not matched to a gene: 13. This CDR3 is built from 17 residues. Germline assignment: CDR1 LGHNA and CDR2 YNFKEQ.

In DNA form, the CDR3 reads TGTGCCAGCAGTGTCAGACAGGGGTCCTACGAGCAGTACTTC. Protein product: CASSVRQGSYEQYF. This chain links TRBV6-1 with TRBJ2-7, with 8 nucleotides matching TRBD1. The germline V gene has CDR1 MNHNS and CDR2 SASEGT. The V gene end was trimmed by 4 bases and the J gene end by 1 base; junction bases not matched to a gene: 3. The CDR3 length is 14 residues.

J is TRBJ2-1 and V is TRBV5-1, with 7 nucleotides matching TRBD1. The V gene end was trimmed by 0 bases and the J gene end by 8 bases; junction bases not matched to a gene: 5. Germline loops: CDR1 SGHRS, CDR2 YFSETQ. CDR3 size: 14 residues. The CDR3 coding sequence is TGCGCCAGCAGCTTGGGGCAGGGGGACGATGAGCAGTTCTTC. Translated: CASSLGQGDDEQFF.

This chain uses TRBV7-9 with TRBJ2-1; 13 bases agree with TRBD2. The CDR3 contains 15 residues. Germline V CDR1 and CDR2: SEHNR, FQNEAQ (reference sequence). V lost 5 bases, J lost 4 bases, and 2 bases stayed unmatched. The chain's CDR3 is CASSRTSGGYNEQFF. In DNA, the CDR3 is TGTGCCAGCAGCCGGACTAGCGGGGGTTACAATGAGCAGTTCTTC. Together with reference TRBV7-9 and TRBJ2-1, the CDR3 gives the full variable domain: DTGVSQNPRHKITKRGQNVTFRCDPISEHNRLYWYRQTLGQGPEFLTYFQNEAQLEKSRLLSDRFSAERPKGSFSTLEIQRTEQGDSAMYLCASSRTSGGYNEQFFGPGTRLTVL.

The rearrangement uses TRBV28 and TRBJ1-1, with D hard to call. The CDR3 consists of 11 residues. V lost 7 bases to trimming and J lost 4 bases, with 7 bases between them. From germline, CDR1 is MDHEN and CDR2 SYDVKM. Written as DNA, the CDR3 is TGTGCCAGCACTCTAGGCACTGAAGCTTTCTTT. This codes for CASTLGTEAFF.

The V gene is TRBV28, the J gene TRBJ1-5; D unclear. CDR3 length equals 11 residues. With 6 bases removed from V and 5 bases from J, the gap between germline ends came to 5 bases. Germline lookup yields CDR1 MDHEN and CDR2 SYDVKM. CDR3 amino acids: CASRSDQPQHF. The CDR3 DNA follows: TGTGCCAGCAGGTCCGATCAGCCCCAGCATTTT.

This clone was recorded once. The chain recombines TRBV29-1 with TRBJ1-2, with 7 nucleotides matching TRBD1. Losses at the gene ends were 7 bases for V and 0 bases for J; bases not matched to a gene: 8. In germline, CDR1 is SQVTM, CDR2 ANQGSEA. The CDR3 extends over 14 amino acids. The CDR3 sequence: CSAKGAASNYGYTF. CDR3 coding DNA: TGCAGCGCGAAGGGGGCAGCTTCTAACTATGGCTACACCTTC.

V and J are TRBV5-1 and TRBJ1-3; the match to TRBD1 covers 8 bases. The length of the CDR3 is 15 residues. The J segment lost 4 bases and the V segment lost 4 bases, leaving 7 bases of the junction unmatched. Germline CDR1 is SGHRS and CDR2 is YFSETQ. For the CDR3, the DNA is TGCGCCAGCAGCAGTTTGACAGGGGTCGGAAACACCATATATTTT. Protein: CASSSLTGVGNTIYF.

This rearrangement joins TRBV9 to TRBJ2-2; 7 nucleotides align to TRBD1. V lost 0 bases and J lost 7; bases outside the gene matches: 3. Germline CDR1 reads SGDLS; CDR2 reads YYNGEE. The CDR3 totals 14 residues. The CDR3 nucleotides are TGTGCCAGCAGCGTAGAGGGGGCGGGCGGGGAGCTGTTTTTT. Amino acid sequence: CASSVEGAGGELFF.

Comment on this clone: Other nucleotide sequences from this sample produce the same CDR3. This chain joins TRBV29-1 and TRBJ2-3; no reliable D call. Trimming removed 0 bases at V and 0 bases at J, with 10 bases between. There are 15 residues in the CDR3. The germline V gene has CDR1 SQVTM and CDR2 ANQGSEA. This CDR3 reads CSVEEGRGSTDTQYF. DNA of the CDR3: TGCAGCGTTGAAGAGGGTCGCGGTAGCACAGATACGCAGTATTTT.

The J gene is TRBJ2-7, the V gene TRBV5-1; D is possibly TRBD1 (5 bases). Germline CDR1 reads SGHRS; CDR2 reads YFSETQ. The CDR3 totals 13 residues. Trimming took 5 bases from V and 6 from J, leaving 15 bases between them. CDR3 nucleotides: TGCGCCAGCAGTTCTGGGGCGAACAGCGAGCAGTACTTC. This gives the protein CASSSGANSEQYF.

The V and J genes are TRBV29-1 and TRBJ2-3; TRBD1 might be the D (6 bases). V lost 5 bases and J lost 3, with 12 bases in between. Germline loops: CDR1 SQVTM, CDR2 ANQGSEA. This CDR3 spans 13 amino acids. CDR3 in DNA: TGCAGCGTTCGAAGAGGGGGAACAGATACGCAGTATTTT. Encoded protein: CSVRRGGTDTQYF.

This rearrangement joins TRBV7-9 to TRBJ1-4, with 9 bases fitting TRBD1. The CDR3 sequence is 13 residues long. From germline, CDR1 is SEHNR and CDR2 FQNEAQ (reference sequence). With 10 bases clipped from V and 7 bases from J, the junction kept 7 bases outside the gene matches. This chain's CDR3 is CATVKQGAEKLFF. CDR3 nucleotides: TGTGCCACCGTAAAACAGGGGGCTGAAAAACTGTTTTTT.

CDR3 sequence (DNA): TGTGCCAGCAGCCATTCGAACACCGGGGAGCTGTTTTTT. Protein sequence: CASSHSNTGELFF. The genes are TRBV6-5 and TRBJ2-2, with no clear D. The CDR3 has 13 amino acids. V lost 6 bases and J lost 0, with 5 bases in between. Per germline, CDR1 MNHEY and CDR2 SVGAGI.

V is TRBV30 and J is TRBJ2-3, with D possibly TRBD2 on 5 matching bases. CDR1 is GTSNPN, CDR2 SVGIG, per germline (reference sequence). V was clipped by 2 bases and J by 0 bases, with 6 bases between them. The CDR3 covers 13 residues. CDR3 amino acids: CAWSKRSTDTQYF. The CDR3 nucleotides read TGTGCCTGGAGTAAGCGGAGCACAGATACGCAGTATTTT.

The chain uses TRBV18 and TRBJ2-4; possible D gene TRBD2, 5 bases. Germline-derived CDR1 and CDR2 are KGHSH and LQKENI. V lost 3 bases, J lost 8 bases, and 11 bases lay in between. The CDR3 loop spans 13 amino acids. CDR3 region: CASSPVVGDIQYF. CDR3 nucleotides: TGTGCCAGCTCACCTGTGGTCGGGGACATTCAGTACTTC. The whole variable domain, filled in from reference TRBV18 and TRBJ2-4, reads NAGVMQNPRHLVRRRGQEARLRCSPMKGHSHVYWYRQLPEEGLKFMVYLQKENIIDESGMPKERFSAEFPKEGPSILRIQQVVRGDSAAYFCASSPVVGDIQYFGAGTRLSVL.

This chain connects TRBV7-2 to TRBJ2-3, with 10 bases fitting TRBD2. J lost 4 bases, V lost 7 bases, and 2 bases had no gene match. The CDR3 extends over 13 amino acids. Per the germline V gene, CDR1 is SGHTA and CDR2 is FQGNSA. The CDR3 is CASKAGGADTQYF. The CDR3 DNA reads as TGTGCCAGCAAAGCGGGGGGGGCAGATACGCAGTATTTT.

The rearrangement joins TRBV7-2 to TRBJ2-4; 7 bases are a match to TRBD1. V shed 4 bases, J shed 5 bases, and the junction held 8 bases outside the gene matches. This CDR3 region has 15 residues. Germline V gene lookup returns CDR1 SGHTA and CDR2 FQGNSA. CDR3 protein: CASSSTTGFENIQYF. The CDR3 bases are TGTGCCAGCAGCTCAACGACAGGGTTTGAAAACATTCAGTACTTC. The full variable domain, in which reference TRBV7-2 and TRBJ2-4 provide the parts outside the CDR3, is GAGVSQSPSNKVTEKGKDVELRCDPISGHTALYWYRQSLGQGLEFLIYFQGNSAPDKSGLPSDRFSAERTGGSVSTLTIQRTQQEDSAVYLCASSSTTGFENIQYFGAGTRLSVL.